Listed here are 31 T cell receptor beta chains from one sample, sequenced in a study of T-cell reconstitution after alpha-beta-depleted transplantation in children. A TCRbeta library incorporating unique molecular identifiers was prepared. A single record per CDR3 protein comes from TCRdb applying MiXCR to the PCR reads. Of hundreds of thousands of distinct CDR3 sequences listed, 15% to 20% were seen once; the top ten hold under 30%. The input for sequencing was PBMCs, mostly from graft donor cells, taken 360 days after TCRalphabeta/CD19-depleted stem cell transplant. These receptors were taken from a boy under two years old who had a stem cell transplant for Wiskott-Aldrich syndrome, so the T cells may come from the graft donor.

The rearrangement joins TRBV5-1 to TRBJ2-7; TRBD2 agrees at 8 bases. J was trimmed by 6 bases and V by 4 bases; bases with no gene match: 15. This CDR3 is built from 16 residues. In germline, CDR1 is SGHRS, CDR2 YFSETQ. The CDR3 DNA is TGCGCCAGCAGCCAACCACCGGGACTAGGAACGCGCGAGCAGTACTTC. Its translation: CASSQPPGLGTREQYF.

In its sample, this clonotype was seen a few times. V and J are TRBV29-1 and TRBJ2-7, with D hard to call. CDR3 length: 12 residues. The germline V gene has CDR1 SQVTM and CDR2 ANQGSEA. V lost 4 bases and J lost 6, with 13 bases in between. The CDR3 bases are TGCAGCGTTGTAATCACTGTGGGCGAGCAGTACTTC. This gives the protein CSVVITVGEQYF.

V and J are TRBV7-2 and TRBJ2-5; 8 bases match TRBD1. Per the germline V gene, CDR1 is SGHTA and CDR2 is FQGNSA. The CDR3 length is 14 residues. With V trimmed by 3 bases and J by 2 bases, 2 bases remained unmatched. In DNA form, the CDR3 reads TGTGCCAGCAGCTTCAACAGGGGGCAAGAGACCCAGTACTTC. Its translation is CASSFNRGQETQYF. Full variable domain (rest looked up from reference TRBV7-2 and TRBJ2-5): GAGVSQSPSNKVTEKGKDVELRCDPISGHTALYWYRQSLGQGLEFLIYFQGNSAPDKSGLPSDRFSAERTGGSVSTLTIQRTQQEDSAVYLCASSFNRGQETQYFGPGTRLLVL.

This clonotype was seen more than once but under ten times. The chain joins TRBV29-1 to TRBJ2-1; D is undetermined. Trimming cost V 1 base and J 4 bases, with 8 bases left between them. This CDR3 comprises 13 residues. Per germline, CDR1 SQVTM and CDR2 ANQGSEA. The CDR3 loop is CSVEGSEYNEQFF. The CDR3 coding sequence is TGCAGCGTTGAAGGGTCAGAATACAATGAGCAGTTCTTC.

This clonotype was detected a few times. The rearrangement uses TRBV12-3 or TRBV12-4 and TRBJ2-1; D is unclear. V shed 3 bases and J shed 2 bases, with 8 bases lying between them. This CDR3 has 14 residues. The CDR3 sequence is CASSFLRPYNEQFF. The DNA of the CDR3 is TGTGCCAGCAGTTTCCTACGGCCCTACAATGAGCAGTTCTTC.

This clonotype was counted only a few times. V usage is TRBV6-2 or TRBV6-3 and J usage is TRBJ2-1; 11 positions match TRBD2. CDR3 length: 16 residues. CDR1 is MNHEY, CDR2 SVGEGT, per germline. The junction had 11 bases not matched to a gene; V was cut back by 6 bases and J by 7 bases. The CDR3 region is CASRGLAVALGNEQFF. Here the CDR3 DNA reads TGTGCCAGCAGGGGACTAGCGGTTGCCTTAGGTAATGAGCAGTTCTTC.

The chain combines TRBV4-1 with TRBJ2-7; D call uncertain. CDR1 and CDR2 (germline): MGHRA, YSYEKL. V was shortened by 0 bases and J by 4 bases, with 34 bases between the two germline ends. The CDR3 is 22 residues long. This chain's CDR3 is CASSQEWSRLGMKHPSVYEQYF. In DNA form, the CDR3 reads TGCGCCAGCAGCCAAGAATGGAGCAGGCTAGGCATGAAGCACCCTTCAGTTTACGAGCAGTACTTC.

This clonotype appeared a few times. The CDR3 is CASSLTGGGTQYF. CDR3 nucleotides: TGTGCCAGCAGTCTGACGGGAGGGGGGACCCAGTACTTC. The genes are TRBV12-3 or TRBV12-4 and TRBJ2-5; 8 positions match TRBD2. This CDR3 contains 13 residues. V lost 5 bases to trimming and J lost 7 bases; unmatched junction nucleotides: 6.

A few counts support this clonotype. The chain is built from TRBV5-1 and TRBJ2-7; D tentatively fits TRBD1 or TRBD2 (6 bases each). Germline values: CDR1 SGHRS, CDR2 YFSETQ. With 3 bases removed from V and 0 bases from J, the gap between germline ends came to 19 bases. The CDR3 extends over 17 amino acids. The CDR3 sequence: CASSYLSRGGGSYEQYF. The CDR3 nucleotides read TGCGCCAGCAGCTATCTTTCCAGGGGAGGAGGCTCCTACGAGCAGTACTTC. The whole variable domain, filled in from reference TRBV5-1 and TRBJ2-7, reads KAGVTQTPRYLIKTRGQQVTLSCSPISGHRSVSWYQQTPGQGLQFLFEYFSETQRNKGNFPGRFSGRQFSNSRSEMNVSTLELGDSALYLCASSYLSRGGGSYEQYFGPGTRLTVT.

In this sample, this clonotype turned up a few times. The chain joins TRBV20-1 to TRBJ2-1; D is perhaps TRBD2 (5 bases). Looked up from germline, CDR1 is DFQATT and CDR2 is SNEGSKA (reference sequence). V was clipped by 6 bases and J by 1 base, with 13 bases between them. CDR3 size: 14 residues. The CDR3 here is CSAVGLGSYNEQFF. CDR3 DNA: TGCAGTGCCGTCGGACTGGGGTCCTACAATGAGCAGTTCTTC.

The rearrangement links TRBV6-5 to TRBJ2-3; maybe TRBD1 (6 bases). The V end was cut by 2 bases, the J end by 3 bases, with 15 bases between. The CDR3 has 16 amino acids. From germline, CDR1 is MNHEY and CDR2 SVGAGI. CDR3 loop: CASSYRRGLGTDTQYF. CDR3 DNA sequence: TGTGCCAGCAGTTACCGCAGGGGTTTGGGGACAGATACGCAGTATTTT.

This clonotype was detected only a few times. V and J are TRBV7-9 and TRBJ1-2, with D unresolved. Germline-derived CDR1 and CDR2 are SEHNR and FQNEAQ (reference sequence). The V end was cut by 3 bases, the J end by 4 bases, with 9 bases between. The CDR3 loop spans 13 amino acids. CDR3 amino acids: CASSLGTFYGYTF. CDR3 nucleotides: TGTGCCAGCAGCTTGGGCACCTTCTATGGCTACACCTTC.

This clonotype occurred a few times. This chain joins TRBV10-3 and TRBJ1-6; 8 positions match TRBD1. Germline trimming cut 10 bases from V and 8 bases from J; bases unmatched to any gene: 10. From germline, CDR1 is ENHRY and CDR2 SYGVKD. This CDR3 has 14 amino acids. The DNA for the CDR3 is TGTGCCAGTTGGCCGGGACAGGAATATTCACCCCTCCACTTT. It translates to CASWPGQEYSPLHF.

This chain uses TRBV7-8 with TRBJ2-1, with 12 bases matching TRBD2. CDR3 length: 13 residues. From germline, CDR1 is SGHVS and CDR2 FQNEAQ. J was trimmed by 6 bases and V by 6 bases; bases with no gene match: 0. This chain's CDR3 is CASRTSGSNEQFF. CDR3 DNA sequence: TGTGCCAGCAGGACTAGCGGGAGCAATGAGCAGTTCTTC.

V is TRBV6-2 or TRBV6-3 and J is TRBJ2-7; the D gene is possibly TRBD1 (5 bases). The V end was cut by 5 bases, the J end by 7 bases, with 12 bases between. Looked up from germline, CDR1 is MNHEY and CDR2 is SVGEGT. The CDR3 extends over 12 amino acids. CDR3 nucleotide sequence: TGTGCCAGCAGTGTGAAGGGGTGGGAGCAGTACTTC. Protein: CASSVKGWEQYF.

V gene TRBV9 combines with J gene TRBJ2-7; tentatively, D is TRBD1 or TRBD2 (5 bases each). The germline CDR1 and CDR2 sequences are SGDLS and YYNGEE. Trimming shortened V by 0 bases and J by 1 base, and 8 bases separated the two germline ends. CDR3 length: 14 amino acids. The CDR3 DNA reads as TGTGCCAGCAGCGTAGGAGGGGTTTCCTACGAGCAGTACTTC. Translated, it gives CASSVGGVSYEQYF.

The chain carries TRBV12-3 or TRBV12-4 and TRBJ2-2, with a weak D call TRBD1 (5 bases). The CDR3 consists of 16 residues. Trimming took 1 base from V and 4 from J, leaving 13 bases between them. The CDR3 sequence is CASSLGSTVITGELFF. In nucleotides, the CDR3 is TGTGCCAGCAGTTTAGGGTCGACAGTGATCACCGGGGAGCTGTTTTTT.

This chain joins TRBV5-1 and TRBJ2-2; 10 bases map to TRBD1. CDR1 and CDR2 from the germline V gene are SGHRS and YFSETQ. Trimming at V came to 4 bases and at J to 6 bases, leaving 6 bases not matched to a gene. The CDR3 is 15 amino acids. The CDR3 bases are TGCGCCAGCAGCCTAGGACAGGGGGAGGCCGGGGAGCTGTTTTTT. This sequence encodes CASSLGQGEAGELFF. Together with reference TRBV5-1 and TRBJ2-2, the CDR3 gives the full variable domain: KAGVTQTPRYLIKTRGQQVTLSCSPISGHRSVSWYQQTPGQGLQFLFEYFSETQRNKGNFPGRFSGRQFSNSRSEMNVSTLELGDSALYLCASSLGQGEAGELFFGEGSRLTVL.

The CDR3, as DNA: TGTGCCAGCAGTTTATCCAGGTACAATCAGCCCCAGCATTTT. This sequence encodes CASSLSRYNQPQHF. This sequence joins TRBV27 and TRBJ1-5, with no clear D. V gave up 0 bases and J gave up 3 bases, with 6 bases separating them. Germline CDR1 MNHEY, CDR2 SMNVEV (reference sequence). The CDR3 runs to 14 residues.

This clonotype came up a few times. V gene TRBV20-1 combines with J gene TRBJ2-2, with 8 bases lining up with TRBD1. V dropped 6 bases and J dropped 5; count of bases not matched to a gene: 11. The CDR3 runs 15 residues. The germline V gene encodes CDR1 DFQATT and CDR2 SNEGSKA (reference sequence). CDR3 nucleotide sequence: TGCAGTGCCATATCACTTACAGGGGGGACCGGGGAGCTGTTTTTT. Translated, it gives CSAISLTGGTGELFF.

This clonotype appeared a few times. This chain uses TRBV4-2 with TRBJ2-5; the D gene is possibly TRBD2 (6 bases). CDR1 is LGHNA and CDR2 is YNFKEQ in the germline V gene. The CDR3 contains 16 residues. V gave up 0 bases and J gave up 5 bases, with 16 bases separating them. The CDR3 nucleotides are TGTGCCAGCAGCCAAGATCGGAGGGGCCCCTGGGAGACCCAGTACTTC. The encoded protein is CASSQDRRGPWETQYF.

This clonotype has only a few counts. The rearrangement joins TRBV25-1 to TRBJ1-2; TRBD1 is a possible D gene (6 bases). The germline CDR1 and CDR2 sequences are MGHDK and SYGVNS. V shed 3 bases and J shed 5 bases, with 19 bases lying between them. This CDR3 comprises 16 residues. CDR3 sequence (DNA): TGTGCCAGCAGTGATGCCACCGGGGGCGGATTTTATGGCTACACCTTC. This encodes CASSDATGGGFYGYTF.

The chain carries TRBV7-2 and TRBJ2-1; D is unresolved. V was pared by 6 bases and J by 4 bases, with 13 bases between. This CDR3 comprises 14 residues. Germline-derived CDR1 and CDR2 are SGHTA and FQGNSA. CDR3 region: CASRPRPVYNEQFF. In nucleotides, the CDR3 is TGTGCCAGCAGACCTCGGCCCGTATACAATGAGCAGTTCTTC.

This clonotype was observed a few times. The chain carries TRBV2 and TRBJ2-1, with D maybe TRBD2 (5 bases). Looked up from germline, CDR1 is SNHLY and CDR2 is FYNNEI. This CDR3 spans 14 amino acids. The germline V and J ends were trimmed by 6 bases and 3 bases, with 12 bases remaining between them. The CDR3 DNA is TGTGCCAGCAGGAGGGTGAACTACTACAATGAGCAGTTCTTC. Translating it yields CASRRVNYYNEQFF.

In this sample, this clonotype turned up a few times. The chain employs TRBV7-9 and TRBJ2-5; the D gene is possibly TRBD1 (6 bases). This CDR3 is built from 16 residues. Trimming removed 4 bases from V and 4 bases from J, with 19 bases in between. Germline V gene lookup returns CDR1 SEHNR and CDR2 FQNEAQ (reference sequence). In DNA form, the CDR3 reads TGTGCCAGCAGCTACGGGTGGCAGGGGAGTCGAGAGACCCAGTACTTC. Protein product: CASSYGWQGSRETQYF.

The chain combines TRBV16 with TRBJ1-1; D possibly corresponds to TRBD1 (6 bases). The V end was cut by 5 bases, the J end by 0 bases, with 19 bases between. CDR3 length: 17 amino acids. The germline CDR1 and CDR2 sequences are KGHSY and FQNENV. The CDR3: CASSEEGGRFMNTEAFF. The CDR3 DNA sequence: TGTGCCAGCAGCGAAGAAGGGGGAAGGTTCATGAACACTGAAGCTTTCTTT.

This clonotype appeared a few times. The chain is built from TRBV20-1 and TRBJ1-1; D unclear. Trimming took off 1 base at V and 10 bases at J, with 10 bases between the two ends. There are 11 residues in the CDR3. The germline V gene has CDR1 DFQATT and CDR2 SNEGSKA (reference sequence). CDR3 region: CSARGGGAAFF. The CDR3, as DNA: TGCAGTGCTAGAGGAGGAGGAGCAGCTTTCTTT.

Ten or more counts support this clonotype. This chain joins TRBV11-2 and TRBJ2-5; D ambiguous. The CDR3 runs to 15 residues. Trimming removed 0 bases at V and 1 base at J, with 9 bases between. Germline lookup yields CDR1 SGHAT and CDR2 FQNNGV. This CDR3 reads CASSLDSGFQETQYF. CDR3 coding DNA: TGTGCCAGCAGCTTAGATTCAGGTTTCCAAGAGACCCAGTACTTC.

This chain links TRBV5-1 with TRBJ1-2, with 8 bases matching TRBD1. The CDR3 has 14 amino acids. V shed 1 base and J 2 bases; nucleotides not matched to a gene: 1. The germline V gene has CDR1 SGHRS and CDR2 YFSETQ. The DNA for the CDR3 is TGCGCCAGCAGCTTGAACAGGGGGAACTATGGCTACACCTTC. Protein sequence: CASSLNRGNYGYTF.

This clonotype was found a few times. The V and J genes are TRBV29-1 and TRBJ2-3; 10 bases are shared with TRBD2. This CDR3 is built from 16 residues. Germline trimming cut 5 bases from V and 6 bases from J; bases unmatched to any gene: 14. Germline V gene lookup returns CDR1 SQVTM and CDR2 ANQGSEA. CDR3 nucleotides: TGCAGCGTTCAAAGCGGGAGGGCCAATACGTGGGATACGCAGTATTTT. Protein product: CSVQSGRANTWDTQYF.

The chain employs TRBV7-8 and TRBJ2-1; possibly TRBD2 for D (5 bases). The germline CDR1 and CDR2 sequences are SGHVS and FQNEAQ. The CDR3 runs to 14 residues. V shed 5 bases and J shed 7 bases, with 15 bases lying between them. The CDR3 sequence: CASSPRQKRNEQFF. In DNA, the CDR3 is TGTGCCAGCAGCCCACGGCAAAAGCGGAATGAGCAGTTCTTC.